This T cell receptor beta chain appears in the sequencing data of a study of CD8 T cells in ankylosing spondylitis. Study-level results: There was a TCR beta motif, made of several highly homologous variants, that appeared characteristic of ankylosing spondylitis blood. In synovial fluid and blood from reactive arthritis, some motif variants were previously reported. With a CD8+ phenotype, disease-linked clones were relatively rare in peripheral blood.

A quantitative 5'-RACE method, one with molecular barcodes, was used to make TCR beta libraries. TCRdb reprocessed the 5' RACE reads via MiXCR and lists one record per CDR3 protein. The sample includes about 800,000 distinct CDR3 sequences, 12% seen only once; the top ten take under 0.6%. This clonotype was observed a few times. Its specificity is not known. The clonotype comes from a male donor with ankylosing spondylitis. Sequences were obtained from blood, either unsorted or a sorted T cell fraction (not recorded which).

CDR3 in amino acids: CSASTPSGETQYF. The CDR3, as DNA: TGCAGTGCTAGTACACCGTCAGGGGAGACCCAGTACTTC. J is TRBJ2-5 and V is TRBV20-1; D might be TRBD1 (5 bases). Trimming pared 3 bases from V and 5 bases from J, leaving 13 bases between. The V gene's germline CDR1 is DFQATT and CDR2 SNEGSKA (reference sequence). CDR3 length: 13 residues.